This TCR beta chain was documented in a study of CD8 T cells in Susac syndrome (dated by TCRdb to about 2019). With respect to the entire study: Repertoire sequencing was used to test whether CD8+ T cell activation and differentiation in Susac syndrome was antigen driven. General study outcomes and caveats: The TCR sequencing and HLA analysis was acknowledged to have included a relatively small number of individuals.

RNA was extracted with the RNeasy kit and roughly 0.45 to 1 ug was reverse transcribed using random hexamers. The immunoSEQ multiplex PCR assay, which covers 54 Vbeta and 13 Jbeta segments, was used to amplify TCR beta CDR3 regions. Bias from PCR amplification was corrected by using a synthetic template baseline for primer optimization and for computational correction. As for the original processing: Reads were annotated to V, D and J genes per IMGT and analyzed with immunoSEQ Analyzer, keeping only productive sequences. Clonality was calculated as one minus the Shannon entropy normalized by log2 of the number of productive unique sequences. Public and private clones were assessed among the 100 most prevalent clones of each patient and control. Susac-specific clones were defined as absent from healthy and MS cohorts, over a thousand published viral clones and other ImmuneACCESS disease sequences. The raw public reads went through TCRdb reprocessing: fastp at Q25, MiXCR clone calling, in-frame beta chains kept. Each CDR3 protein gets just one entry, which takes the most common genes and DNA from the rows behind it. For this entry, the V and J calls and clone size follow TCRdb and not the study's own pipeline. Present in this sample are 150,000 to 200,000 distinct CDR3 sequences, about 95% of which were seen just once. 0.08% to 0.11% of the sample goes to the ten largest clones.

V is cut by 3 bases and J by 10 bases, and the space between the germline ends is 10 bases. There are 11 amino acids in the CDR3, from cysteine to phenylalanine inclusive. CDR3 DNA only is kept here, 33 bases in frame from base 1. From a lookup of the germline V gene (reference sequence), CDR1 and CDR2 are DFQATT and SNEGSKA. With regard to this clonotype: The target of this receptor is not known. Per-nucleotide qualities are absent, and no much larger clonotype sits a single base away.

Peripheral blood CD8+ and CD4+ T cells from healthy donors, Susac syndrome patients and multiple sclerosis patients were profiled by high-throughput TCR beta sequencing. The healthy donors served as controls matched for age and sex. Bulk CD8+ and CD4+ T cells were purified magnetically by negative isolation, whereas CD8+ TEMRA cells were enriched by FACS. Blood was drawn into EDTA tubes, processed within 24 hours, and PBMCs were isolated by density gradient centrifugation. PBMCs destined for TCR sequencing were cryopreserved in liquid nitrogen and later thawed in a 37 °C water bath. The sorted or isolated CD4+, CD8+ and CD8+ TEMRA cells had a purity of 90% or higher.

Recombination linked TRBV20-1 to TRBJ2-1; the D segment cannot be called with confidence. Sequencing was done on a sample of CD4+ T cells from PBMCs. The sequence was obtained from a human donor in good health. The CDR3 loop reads CSARISAEQFF. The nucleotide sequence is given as TGCAGTGCTAGGATAAGCGCGGAGCAGTTCTTC.